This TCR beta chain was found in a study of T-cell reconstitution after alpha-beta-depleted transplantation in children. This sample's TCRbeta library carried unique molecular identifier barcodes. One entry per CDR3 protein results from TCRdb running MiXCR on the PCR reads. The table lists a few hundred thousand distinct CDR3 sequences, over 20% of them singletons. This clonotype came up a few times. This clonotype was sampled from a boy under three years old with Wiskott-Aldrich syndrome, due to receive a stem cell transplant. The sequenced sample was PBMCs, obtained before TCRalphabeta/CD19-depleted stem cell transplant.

The CDR3 nucleotides are TGCGCCAGCAGCTTGTTCGCAGGGAGGGGTGGCTACGAGCAGTACTTC. Residues: CASSLFAGRGGYEQYF. The V call is TRBV5-1, the J call TRBJ2-7, with TRBD2 matching 7 bases. Losses at the gene ends were 1 base for V and 3 bases for J; bases not matched to a gene: 10. Germline lookup yields CDR1 SGHRS and CDR2 YFSETQ. This CDR3 spans 16 amino acids.